The 4 T cell receptor beta chains listed next were all sequenced from one sample in a study of patients and donors after allogeneic stem cell transplantation. TCRdb re-derived calls from the RT-PCR reads in MiXCR, one entry per CDR3 protein. The repertoire holds roughly 880,000 distinct CDR3 sequences, under 20% seen once, with roughly 6% in the top ten. The sequencing sample was made of blood, either unsorted or a sorted T cell fraction (not recorded which). These receptor sequences come from a human donor who was either an allogeneic HSCT recipient or a stem cell or donor lymphocyte infusion donor (not recorded which). It is not recorded whose cells these are; they may come from a transplant donor.

J is TRBJ1-2 and V is TRBV29-1, with TRBD1 matching 7 bases. Trimming removed 0 bases from V and 4 bases from J; junction bases left unmatched: 8. Germline assignment: CDR1 SQVTM and CDR2 ANQGSEA. The CDR3 has 15 amino acids. CDR3 region: CSVEDQWTGPYGYTF. The CDR3 DNA sequence: TGCAGCGTTGAAGATCAATGGACAGGTCCCTATGGCTACACCTTC.

The chain is built from TRBV6-1 and TRBJ2-5; no definite D call. V dropped 6 bases and J dropped 4 bases, with 15 bases sitting between them. The CDR3 extends over 14 amino acids. Germline V gene data show CDR1 as MNHNS and CDR2 as SASEGT. The CDR3 sequence: CASSHDPTGETQYF. The CDR3 bases are TGTGCCAGCAGCCATGACCCGACGGGAGAGACCCAGTACTTC.

The sample holds many counts of this clonotype. The CDR3 sequence is CASSFKGNTEAFF. The DNA of the CDR3 is TGTGCCAGCAGTTTCAAGGGGAACACTGAAGCTTTCTTT. The chain has TRBV12-3 or TRBV12-4 and TRBJ1-1; D not resolved. This CDR3 is 13 amino acids long. Deletions cut 3 bases from V and 1 base from J, with 6 bases between.

In this sample, this clonotype turned up a few times. CDR3 residues: CASSLAWAGTGRGETQYF. CDR3 bases: TGTGCCAGCAGCTTAGCGTGGGCAGGGACGGGTAGGGGAGAGACCCAGTACTTC. This chain uses TRBV7-2 with TRBJ2-5; D tentatively reads TRBD1 or TRBD2 (5 bases each). Germline V gene lookup returns CDR1 SGHTA and CDR2 FQGNSA. V was clipped by 0 bases and J by 4 bases, with 21 bases between them. The CDR3 has 18 amino acids.